The clone carrying this T cell receptor beta chain has just a few counts. No antigen is known for it. The CDR3 runs 15 residues. The germline V and J ends were trimmed by 5 bases and 6 bases, with 19 bases remaining between them. CDR1 SGHTA and CDR2 FQGNSA come from the germline V gene. The data were obtained in a study of T cells after yellow fever vaccination. Study findings and constraints: In post-booster samples, most primary-vaccination clones reappeared (approximately 95% CD4, about 91% CD8).

Using its own MiXCR run on the 5' RACE reads, TCRdb lists one record per CDR3 protein. The sample holds a few hundred thousand distinct CDR3 sequences, around 5.2% seen once. The TCR was taken from a man younger than 35 who received the YFV17D yellow fever vaccine. The chain joins TRBV7-2 to TRBJ1-2, with unresolved D. This specimen was CD4+ T cells sorted from PBMCs, taken on the day of the yellow fever booster vaccination. Here the CDR3 reads CASSLEPESGDGYTF. Here the CDR3 DNA reads TGTGCCAGCAGCCTCGAACCGGAGTCCGGGGATGGCTACACCTTC.